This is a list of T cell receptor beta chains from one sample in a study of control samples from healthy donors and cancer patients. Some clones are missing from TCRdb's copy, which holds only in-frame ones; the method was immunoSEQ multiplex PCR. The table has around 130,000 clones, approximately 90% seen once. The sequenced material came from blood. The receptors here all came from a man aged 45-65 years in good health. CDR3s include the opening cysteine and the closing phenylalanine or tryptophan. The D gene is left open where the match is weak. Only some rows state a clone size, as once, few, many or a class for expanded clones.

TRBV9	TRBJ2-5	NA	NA	CASSVGGGETQYF	TGTGCCAGCAGCGTGGGGGGCGGTGAGACCCAGTACTTC
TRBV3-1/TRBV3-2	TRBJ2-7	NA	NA	CASSPSARYEQYF	TGTGCCAGCAGCCCAAGCGCCCGCTACGAGCAGTACTTC
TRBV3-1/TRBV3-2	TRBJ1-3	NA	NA	CASSPRSFGTSGNTIYF	TGTGCCAGCAGCCCCCGGAGTTTCGGGACCTCTGGAAACACCATATATTTT
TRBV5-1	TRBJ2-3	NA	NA	CASVADSTADTQYF	TGCGCTTCTGTCGCCGACTCCACGGCAGATACGCAGTATTTT
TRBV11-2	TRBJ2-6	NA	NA	CASSLFGESSGANVLTF	TGTGCCAGCAGCTTATTCGGCGAATCCTCTGGGGCCAACGTCCTGACTTTC
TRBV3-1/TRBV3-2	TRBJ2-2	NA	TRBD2	CASSQGSGAGELFF	TGTGCCAGCAGCCAAGGTAGCGGGGCCGGGGAGCTGTTTTTT
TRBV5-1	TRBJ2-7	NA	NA	CASSLSARHSYEQYF	TGCGCCAGCAGCTTGTCCGCCAGACACTCCTACGAGCAGTACTTC
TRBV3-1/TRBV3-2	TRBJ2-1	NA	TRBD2	CASSQDRRSSGGPYNEQFF	TGTGCCAGCAGCCAAGATAGGAGGTCTAGCGGGGGGCCTTACAATGAGCAGTTCTTC
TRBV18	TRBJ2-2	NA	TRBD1	CASSPPGGTGELFF	TGTGCCAGCTCACCCCCAGGGGGCACCGGGGAGCTGTTTTTT
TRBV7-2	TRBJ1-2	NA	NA	CASSAPGHLYGYTF	TGTGCCAGCAGCGCCCCGGGACACCTCTATGGCTACACCTTC
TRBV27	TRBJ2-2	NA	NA	CASSLWDTGELFF	TGTGCCAGCAGTTTATGGGACACCGGGGAGCTGTTTTTT
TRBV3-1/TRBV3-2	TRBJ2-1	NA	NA	CASSGGGRGSYNEQFF	TGTGCCAGCAGCGGGGGTGGCCGAGGGTCCTACAATGAGCAGTTCTTC
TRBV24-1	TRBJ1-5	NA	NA	CATSEPGDPNQPQHF	TGTGCCACCAGTGAGCCAGGGGACCCTAATCAGCCCCAGCATTTT
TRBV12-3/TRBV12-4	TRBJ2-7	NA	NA	CASSSLSYEQYF	TGTGCCAGCAGCAGCCTCTCCTACGAGCAGTACTTC
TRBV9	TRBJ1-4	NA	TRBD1	CASSSRTGNEKLFF	TGTGCCAGCAGCTCCCGGACAGGCAATGAAAAACTGTTTTTT
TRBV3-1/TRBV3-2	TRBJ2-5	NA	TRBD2	CASSQDRRGIAEYQETQYF	TGTGCCAGCAGCCAAGATCGGCGGGGGATCGCGGAGTACCAAGAGACCCAGTACTTC
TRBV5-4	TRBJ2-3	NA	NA	CASSLGLAHTDTQYF	TGTGCCAGCAGCTTGGGGCTGGCCCACACAGATACGCAGTATTTT
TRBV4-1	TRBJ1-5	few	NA	CASSQTLVRGNQPQHF	TGCGCCAGCAGCCAGACACTTGTCAGGGGAAATCAGCCCCAGCATTTT
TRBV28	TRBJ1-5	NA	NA	CASSLPVPWTQPQHF	TGTGCCAGCAGTTTACCGGTGCCCTGGACTCAGCCCCAGCATTTT